Presented here are 8 T cell receptor beta chains from one specimen sequenced in a study of shared clonotypes between healthy human individuals. The assay was immunoSEQ multiplex PCR, and TCRdb's table has in-frame clones only and misses some. Of more than 450,000 clones in the sample, 79% are singletons; the top ten hold over 10%. The sequenced sample consisted of PBMCs. All receptors derive from a woman in her 40s in good health. Some clones in this sample may be carry-over from other donors' samples.

This clone has just one count. J is TRBJ2-7 and V is TRBV7-2; the D gene is possibly TRBD2 (6 bases). Germline assignment: CDR1 SGHTA and CDR2 FQGNSA. V was trimmed by 0 bases and J by 3 bases, leaving 12 bases between them. There are 15 residues in the CDR3. The CDR3 loop is CASSLAAGSGYEQYF. The CDR3 region has the DNA TGTGCCAGCAGCTTAGCGGCGGGGTCCGGCTACGAGCAGTACTTC.

The V call is TRBV7-3, the J call TRBJ1-3; D is unclear. From germline, CDR1 is SGHTA and CDR2 FQGTGA. The CDR3 runs 17 residues. V lost 0 bases to trimming and J lost 0 bases, with 12 bases between them. In DNA, the CDR3 is TGTGCCAGCAGCTTAACCGGCTTACCGAGCTCTGGAAACACCATATATTTT. Translation gives CASSLTGLPSSGNTIYF.

The chain couples TRBV30 to TRBJ2-7; 7 bases match TRBD1. CDR1 is GTSNPN and CDR2 is SVGIG in the germline V gene (reference sequence). The CDR3 loop spans 13 amino acids. V was pared by 5 bases and J by 6 bases, with 10 bases of the junction left unmatched. The DNA of the CDR3 is TGTGCCTGGGACTACAAGGACAGGCGCGAGCAGTACTTC. Protein product: CAWDYKDRREQYF.

This clone was seen a few times. V gene TRBV14 combines with J gene TRBJ2-5, with 7 bases matching TRBD1. V shed 8 bases, J shed 3 bases, and the junction held 6 bases outside the gene matches. This CDR3 has 13 amino acids. CDR1 and CDR2 (germline): SGHDN, FVKESK. The CDR3 sequence is CASADRVKETQYF. In DNA form, the CDR3 reads TGTGCCAGCGCTGACAGGGTCAAAGAGACCCAGTACTTC.

This chain connects TRBV5-1 to TRBJ2-5, with a weak D call TRBD1 (6 bases). The V gene lost 3 bases and the J gene lost 7 bases, with 16 bases spanning the gap. The CDR3 covers 14 residues. CDR1 and CDR2 (germline): SGHRS, YFSETQ. The CDR3: CASSSDRAFGTQYF. CDR3 DNA: TGCGCCAGCAGCTCGGACAGAGCCTTTGGGACCCAGTACTTC. The full variable domain, in which reference TRBV5-1 and TRBJ2-5 provide the parts outside the CDR3, is KAGVTQTPRYLIKTRGQQVTLSCSPISGHRSVSWYQQTPGQGLQFLFEYFSETQRNKGNFPGRFSGRQFSNSRSEMNVSTLELGDSALYLCASSSDRAFGTQYFGPGTRLLVL.

This chain connects TRBV19 to TRBJ2-1, with TRBD1 identical over 7 bases. Unmatched junction bases numbered 14, after V lost 6 bases and J lost 9 bases. The CDR3 loop spans 15 amino acids. Germline assignment: CDR1 LNHDA and CDR2 SQIVND (reference sequence). The CDR3 coding sequence is TGTGCCAGTAGCGCAACAGGGGATAGAGGGGGTGAGCAGTTCTTC. Translating it yields CASSATGDRGGEQFF.

CDR3 residues: CASRSGLQETQYF. The CDR3 DNA follows: TGTGCCAGCAGATCAGGGTTACAAGAGACCCAGTACTTC. The V gene is TRBV6-5, the J gene TRBJ2-5; perhaps TRBD1 as D (5 bases). The germline V and J ends were trimmed by 6 bases and 2 bases, with 10 bases remaining between them. Germline V gene data show CDR1 as MNHEY and CDR2 as SVGAGI. CDR3 length equals 13 residues.

The table lists this clone with a few counts. CDR3 sequence: CASTATNEKLFF. The CDR3 coding sequence is TGTGCCAGTACAGCAACTAATGAAAAACTGTTTTTT. This rearrangement joins TRBV19 to TRBJ1-4; D not certain. CDR1 and CDR2 from the germline V gene are LNHDA and SQIVND (reference sequence). The CDR3 runs 12 residues. The V end lost 7 bases, the J end lost 0 bases, and 3 bases lay between the germline ends.